This T cell receptor beta chain came from a study of blood T cell repertoires in COVID-19. Study information: Spain, Italy and the United States supplied samples that represented acute and convalescent COVID-19. The cDNA or gDNA used as material had been derived from T cells, B-cell-depleted T cells, or PBMCs.

Sequencing was performed with immunoSEQ multiplex PCR; in TCRdb, only in-frame clones are kept and a portion is missing. The profile shows hundreds of thousands of clones, roughly 80% of them singletons. V lost 3 bases, J lost 2 bases, and 7 bases lay in between. Looked up from germline, CDR1 is ENHRY and CDR2 is SYGVKD. This CDR3 contains 13 residues. This chain links TRBV10-3 with TRBJ1-2, with D uncertain. The clonotype originates from a woman of 80 years or more with active or convalescent COVID-19. The sequenced sample consisted of peripheral blood. CDR3 amino acids: CAISETENYGYTF. The CDR3 DNA sequence: TGTGCCATCAGTGAAACGGAGAACTATGGCTACACCTTC.